Listed below are T cell receptor beta chains from one sample, sequenced in a study of T-cell memory formation after mild COVID-19. Via MiXCR, TCRdb re-called the 5' RACE reads, giving one row per CDR3 protein. The profile shows about 290,000 distinct CDR3 sequences, approximately 15% of them singletons. The specimen sequenced was PBMCs or a T cell subset sorted from them (not recorded which). All receptors come from a man aged 18 to 30 who had mild COVID-19 (a few samples of this study predate the infection). Cell type and time point are not known. Each CDR3 is given without its conserved first and last residue. The D gene is left open where the match is weak.

TRBJ1-2,TRBV10-3,NA,AIGANAGYGYT
TRBJ2-1,TRBV6-6,TRBD2,ASSYSEGGGNEQF
TRBJ1-1,TRBV7-9,NA,ASRTNMGTEAF
TRBJ1-3,TRBV7-9,NA,ASSPTVYSGNTIY
TRBJ2-5,TRBV5-4,NA,ASSLGRQETQY
TRBJ1-2,TRBV5-5,TRBD1,ASSSLGQGTGYT
TRBJ2-7,TRBV4-3,NA,ASSQGQNEQY
TRBJ1-1,TRBV6-1,NA,ASSAYRRGNTEAF
TRBJ2-5,TRBV6-2/TRBV6-3,NA,ASALWETQY
TRBJ2-7,TRBV12-3/TRBV12-4,TRBD1,ASRWGTGDYEQY
TRBJ1-4,TRBV5-1,TRBD1,ASSRDRGKGEKLF
TRBJ1-5,TRBV18,NA,ASSPEAGQPQH
TRBJ2-6,TRBV7-2,TRBD1,ASSSRTGTGANVLT
TRBJ2-3,TRBV5-1,NA,ASSQGSRTDTQY
TRBJ1-5,TRBV12-3/TRBV12-4,TRBD1,ASSPQGVEQPQH
TRBJ2-1,TRBV9,NA,ASGLTASYNEQF
TRBJ1-5,TRBV7-2,NA,ASSLGSGQPQH
TRBJ1-3,TRBV7-2,NA,ASSLFASSGNTIY
TRBJ2-7,TRBV14,NA,ASSQAHFGSYEQY
TRBJ1-3,TRBV7-2,NA,ASSFDRLSGNTIY
TRBJ1-1,TRBV20-1,TRBD1,SAGGQGKAF
TRBJ2-5,TRBV4-3,NA,ASSQLQGTQETQY
TRBJ1-1,TRBV19,NA,ASSIRRLTEAF
TRBJ2-5,TRBV6-5,TRBD2,ASSSTSGGAGREEETQY
TRBJ2-7,TRBV3-1,NA,ASSTRLGGYFYEQY